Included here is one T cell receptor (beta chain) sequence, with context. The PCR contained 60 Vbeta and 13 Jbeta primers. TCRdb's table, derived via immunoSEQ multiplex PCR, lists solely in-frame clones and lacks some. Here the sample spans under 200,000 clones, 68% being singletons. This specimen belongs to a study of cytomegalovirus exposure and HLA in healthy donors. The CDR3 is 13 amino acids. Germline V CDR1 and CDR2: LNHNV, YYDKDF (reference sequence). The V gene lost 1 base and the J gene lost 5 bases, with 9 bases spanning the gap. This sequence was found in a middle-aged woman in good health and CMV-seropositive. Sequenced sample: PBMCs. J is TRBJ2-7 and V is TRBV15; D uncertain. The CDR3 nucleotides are TGTGCCACCAGCAGAGTTCGCGGAAACGAGCAGTACTTC. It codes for CATSRVRGNEQYF.